The present T cell receptor beta chain was sequenced within a study of T cell repertoires in cytomegalovirus infection. Background on the study: Matching HLA type and CMV infection were both indicated by public TCR beta signatures. Study results and caveats: Summed frequency of shared TCR beta families picked out CMV carriers who also had the relevant HLA. The response measured ex vivo was dominated by TCR beta clonotypes (HLA-C-restricted and CMV-specific).

This clonotype was picked up many times. Its antigen is still unknown. Per germline, CDR1 SGHTA and CDR2 FQGNSA. With 1 base removed from V and 6 bases from J, the gap between germline ends came to 7 bases. CDR3 length equals 12 residues. A single record per CDR3 protein comes from TCRdb applying MiXCR to the reads. Of more than 150,000 distinct CDR3 sequences listed, approximately 19% are singletons. This TCR was recovered from a human donor in good health (CMV status not recorded). Some clones in this sample may be carry-over from other donors' samples. Sample: PBMCs. V is TRBV7-2 and J is TRBJ2-7; TRBD1 or TRBD2 may be the D gene (5 bases each). DNA for the CDR3: TGTGCCAGCAGCTTAGTTGGGACCGAGCAGTACTTC. Encoded protein: CASSLVGTEQYF.